This record looks at one TCR beta chain sequence and its context. Which antigen it targets is not known. No much larger clone exists at a distance of one base, and base qualities are not known. The germline V gene specifies SGHRS as CDR1 and YFSETQ as CDR2. V is trimmed back by 4 bases and J by 2 bases, and the junction contains 9 bases that no gene match accounts for. The CDR3 starts with the cysteine, ends with the phenylalanine, and has 16 residues. The entry retains the CDR3 DNA only, 48 bases that are in frame from base 1. The immunoSEQ Assay, a bias-controlled multiplex PCR, was used to amplify TCRbeta CDR3 regions from genomic DNA. The published analysis was carried out like this. Within the assay, amplification of reference gene primers was used to estimate how many nucleated cells each sample contained. To quantify the absolute abundance of each unique TCRbeta CDR3 rearrangement, sequence reads were collapsed and filtered. Productive Simpson clonality was computed per sample as the square root of Simpson's diversity index over productive rearrangements. TCRdb took over this immuneACCESS table, retaining in-frame rearrangements with V and J assigned. Such tables are incomplete; in checked studies, under half of the missing clones stem from an unresolved V gene, and the remainder is unexplained. V and J calls and clone size are those listed in that table; D and trimming were worked out from the DNA. A total of roughly 300,000 clones appear in this sample, roughly 87% of them only once. The ten largest clonotypes hold approximately 6% of the sample.

In the prospective study, participants were roughly 18 to 89 years old, resided in around 25 geographic areas of the United States, and were enrolled through a virtual design. To assign participants to cohorts, the prospective study relied on clinical history that participants themselves reported in a screening survey and a study questionnaire. Recovered participants in ImmuneRACE Cohort 3 were defined by two consecutive negative NP/OP PCR tests, clearance by a healthcare professional, or resolution of symptoms. In the prospective study, whole blood, serum and a nasopharyngeal or oropharyngeal swab were collected from each participant by mobile phlebotomists. Prospective study participants could optionally give additional blood draws and questionnaires over a roughly two-month period. Blood samples from the prospective study were shipped frozen or at room temperature prior to DNA extraction. The data originate from a study of blood T cell repertoires in COVID-19 (dated by TCRdb to about 2020). About the investigation overall: Samples from collaborators originated in the United States, Italy and Spain and spanned both the acute and convalescent phases of COVID-19. The prospective study material was composed of cDNA or gDNA derived from T cells, B-cell-depleted T cells, or PBMCs. Deeply sampled blood TCRbeta repertoires from subjects exposed to, actively infected with, or recovered from COVID-19 were included in the dataset. The repertoires were made available in a free public database intended to serve as a resource for research on the immune response to SARS-CoV-2. Samples came from the ongoing ImmuneRACE study (first 160 participants) plus 1,254 subjects from 6 global collaborators. Sample metadata almost always included a de-identified subject ID, COVID-19 status, age in years and sex. Where available, HLA class I and class II types were taken from metadata supplied by the sample provider and were not determined by assay-based typing.

The investigation overall reported the following: How much clinical and demographic metadata was included differed by source and by participant, and the metadata was provided uncurated.

The chain joins TRBV5-1 to TRBJ1-5; the junction holds 7 bases that match TRBD1. Input material: PBMCs or T cells enriched from blood (not recorded which). This receptor was taken from a woman aged 25 to 45 who had recovered from COVID-19. The DNA reads TGCGCCAGCAGCCCAACAGGGGCTCAAGGCAATCAGCCCCAGCATTTT. The encoded protein is CASSPTGAQGNQPQHF.